The T cell receptor beta chain described here comes from a study of a mutant IDH1 vaccine in newly diagnosed glioma. Looking at the study overall: Males made up 62.5% and females approximately 38% of treated patients, whose mean age was roughly 40 years. The therapy given earlier, which was standard therapy, consisted of radiotherapy, temozolomide, or both, and most of the patients received both.

Profiled with immunoSEQ multiplex PCR; TCRdb holds only in-frame clones, not every one. Of around 87,000 clones in the sample, about four fifths were seen once. Whole-study findings and limits: Patients mounted vaccine-induced immune responses in 90% to 95% of cases.

Documented time point: baseline, week 1 (first vaccination visit). Treatment in this sample: pre-vaccination baseline after standard-of-care therapy. In the case of this clone: Its specificity is unknown.

V dropped 0 bases and J dropped 6 bases, with 21 bases sitting between them. The germline gives CDR1 SGHTA, CDR2 FQGNSA. The CDR3 sequence is 17 residues long. The TCR sequence derives from a woman aged 45-65 years with glioma. Material: PBMCs, obtained from a glioma patient treated with radiotherapy, temozolomide or both. The chain is built from TRBV7-2 and TRBJ2-7; D is unclear. The CDR3, as DNA: TGTGCCAGCAGCTTAGCATCTACTAAGGGCCGTTCTGCCGAGCAGTACTTC. It codes for CASSLASTKGRSAEQYF.